This T cell receptor (beta chain) derives from a study of T cell responses to AZD1222 COVID-19 vaccine. For the study at large: Recipients boosted at about 4 weeks or about 12 weeks are pooled. General observations from the study: Of the AZD1222 recipients, only five to seven were seropositive at baseline. Females outnumbered males among donors, who were mostly white British; clonal diversity was possibly underestimated. After two AZD1222 doses, spike-specific TCR breadth and depth rose versus day 0.

The CDR3 is made up of 12 amino acids. Germline assignment: CDR1 MNHEY and CDR2 SVGAGI. The junction had 2 bases not matched to a gene; V was cut back by 6 bases and J by 4 bases. Sequenced by immunoSEQ multiplex PCR; TCRdb stores in-frame clones only, minus some. The data contain 150,000 to 200,000 clones, 90% to 95% of them seen just once; the ten biggest clones take up over 7.5%. About this clone itself: Its antigen is not identified.

The TCR sequence derives from an adult in good health. The starting material was peripheral blood, obtained on day 0 of AZD1222 vaccination. The J gene is TRBJ2-7, the V gene TRBV6-5, with TRBD1 matching 8 bases. CDR3 loop: CASSRTGYEQYF. DNA for the CDR3: TGTGCCAGCAGCCGGACAGGGTACGAGCAGTACTTC.